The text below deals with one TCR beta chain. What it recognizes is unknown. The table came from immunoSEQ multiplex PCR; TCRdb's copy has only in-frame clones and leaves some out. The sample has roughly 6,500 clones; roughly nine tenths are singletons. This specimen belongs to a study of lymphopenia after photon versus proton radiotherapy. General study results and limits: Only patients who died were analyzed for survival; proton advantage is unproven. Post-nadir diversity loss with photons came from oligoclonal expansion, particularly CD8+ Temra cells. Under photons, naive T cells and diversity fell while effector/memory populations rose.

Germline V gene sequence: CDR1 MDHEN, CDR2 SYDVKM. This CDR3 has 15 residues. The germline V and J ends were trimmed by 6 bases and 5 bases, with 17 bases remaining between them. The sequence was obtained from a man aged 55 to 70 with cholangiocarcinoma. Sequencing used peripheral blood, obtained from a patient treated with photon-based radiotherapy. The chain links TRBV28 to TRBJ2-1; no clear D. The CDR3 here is CASSPLVDSDNEQFF. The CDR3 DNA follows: TGTGCCAGCAGCCCCTTGGTGGATTCGGACAATGAGCAGTTCTTC.